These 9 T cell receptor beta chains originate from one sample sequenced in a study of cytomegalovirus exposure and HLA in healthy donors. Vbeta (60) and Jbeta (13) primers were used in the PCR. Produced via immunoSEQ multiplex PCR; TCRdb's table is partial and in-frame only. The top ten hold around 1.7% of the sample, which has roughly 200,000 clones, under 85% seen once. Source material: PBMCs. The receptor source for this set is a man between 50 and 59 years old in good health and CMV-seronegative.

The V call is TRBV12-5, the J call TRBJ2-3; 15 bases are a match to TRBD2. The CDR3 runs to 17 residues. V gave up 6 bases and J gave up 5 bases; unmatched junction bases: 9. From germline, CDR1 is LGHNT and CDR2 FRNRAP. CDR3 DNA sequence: TGTGCTAGTGGCCCCGGACTAGCGGGAGGGCATAAAGATACGCAGTATTTT. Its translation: CASGPGLAGGHKDTQYF. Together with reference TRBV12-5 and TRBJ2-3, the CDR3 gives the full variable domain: DARVTQTPRHKVTEMGQEVTMRCQPILGHNTVFWYRQTMMQGLELLAYFRNRAPLDDSGMPKDRFSAEMPDATLATLKIQPSEPRDSAVYFCASGPGLAGGHKDTQYFGPGTRLTVL.

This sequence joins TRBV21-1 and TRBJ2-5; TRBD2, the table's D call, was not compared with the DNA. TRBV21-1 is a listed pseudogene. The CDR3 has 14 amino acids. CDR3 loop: CASSKGEWQETQYF. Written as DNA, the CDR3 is TGTGCCAGCAGCAAAGGTGAGTGGCAAGAGACCCAGTACTTC.

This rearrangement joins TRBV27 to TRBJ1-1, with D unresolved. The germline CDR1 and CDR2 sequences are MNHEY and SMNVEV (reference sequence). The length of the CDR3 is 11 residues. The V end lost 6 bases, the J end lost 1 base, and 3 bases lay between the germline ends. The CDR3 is CASRANTEAFF. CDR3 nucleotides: TGTGCCAGCAGGGCGAACACTGAAGCTTTCTTT.

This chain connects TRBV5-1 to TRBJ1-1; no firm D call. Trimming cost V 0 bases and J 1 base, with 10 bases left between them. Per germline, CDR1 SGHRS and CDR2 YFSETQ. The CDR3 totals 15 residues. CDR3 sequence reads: CASSLVRYPNTEAFF. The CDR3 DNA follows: TGCGCCAGCAGCTTGGTTCGGTACCCGAACACTGAAGCTTTCTTT. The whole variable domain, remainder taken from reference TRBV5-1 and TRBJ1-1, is KAGVTQTPRYLIKTRGQQVTLSCSPISGHRSVSWYQQTPGQGLQFLFEYFSETQRNKGNFPGRFSGRQFSNSRSEMNVSTLELGDSALYLCASSLVRYPNTEAFFGQGTRLTVV.

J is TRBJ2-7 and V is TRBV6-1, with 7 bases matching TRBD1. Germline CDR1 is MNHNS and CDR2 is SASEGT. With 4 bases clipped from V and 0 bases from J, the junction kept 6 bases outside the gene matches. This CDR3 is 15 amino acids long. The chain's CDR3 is CASSVYRDSSYEQYF. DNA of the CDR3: TGTGCCAGCAGTGTCTACCGGGACAGCTCCTACGAGCAGTACTTC.

CDR3 nucleotides: TGTGCCAGCAGTCTTCCGACAGGGAAGGTGAACACTGAAGCTTTCTTT. This codes for CASSLPTGKVNTEAFF. The chain is built from TRBV27 and TRBJ1-1; TRBD1 aligns across 7 bases. V lost 5 bases and J lost 0; bases outside the gene matches: 9. The CDR3 runs to 16 residues. Per the germline V gene, CDR1 is MNHEY and CDR2 is SMNVEV (reference sequence).

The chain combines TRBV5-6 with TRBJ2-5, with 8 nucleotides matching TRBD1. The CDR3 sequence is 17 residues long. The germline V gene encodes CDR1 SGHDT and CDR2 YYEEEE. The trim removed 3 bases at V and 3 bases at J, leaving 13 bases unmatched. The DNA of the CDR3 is TGTGCCAGCAGCTCGCTATGGGACAGGCCCAGGGAAGAGACCCAGTACTTC. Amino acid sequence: CASSSLWDRPREETQYF. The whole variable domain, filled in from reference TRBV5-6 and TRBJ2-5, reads DAGVTQSPTHLIKTRGQQVTLRCSPKSGHDTVSWYQQALGQGPQFIFQYYEEEERQRGNFPDRFSGHQFPNYSSELNVNALLLGDSALYLCASSSLWDRPREETQYFGPGTRLLVL.

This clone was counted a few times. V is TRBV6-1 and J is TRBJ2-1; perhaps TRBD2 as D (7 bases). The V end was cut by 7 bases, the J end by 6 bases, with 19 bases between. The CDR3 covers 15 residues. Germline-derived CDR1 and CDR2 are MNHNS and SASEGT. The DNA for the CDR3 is TGTGCCAGCACCGCCCGGACTAGGGGGAGCAATGAGCAGTTCTTC. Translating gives CASTARTRGSNEQFF.

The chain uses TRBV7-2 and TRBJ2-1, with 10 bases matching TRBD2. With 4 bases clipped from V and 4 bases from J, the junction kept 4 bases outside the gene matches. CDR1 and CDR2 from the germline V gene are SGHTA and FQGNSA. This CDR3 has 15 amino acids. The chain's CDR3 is CASSYTSGIYNEQFF. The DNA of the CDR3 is TGTGCCAGCAGCTATACTAGCGGGATTTACAATGAGCAGTTCTTC.